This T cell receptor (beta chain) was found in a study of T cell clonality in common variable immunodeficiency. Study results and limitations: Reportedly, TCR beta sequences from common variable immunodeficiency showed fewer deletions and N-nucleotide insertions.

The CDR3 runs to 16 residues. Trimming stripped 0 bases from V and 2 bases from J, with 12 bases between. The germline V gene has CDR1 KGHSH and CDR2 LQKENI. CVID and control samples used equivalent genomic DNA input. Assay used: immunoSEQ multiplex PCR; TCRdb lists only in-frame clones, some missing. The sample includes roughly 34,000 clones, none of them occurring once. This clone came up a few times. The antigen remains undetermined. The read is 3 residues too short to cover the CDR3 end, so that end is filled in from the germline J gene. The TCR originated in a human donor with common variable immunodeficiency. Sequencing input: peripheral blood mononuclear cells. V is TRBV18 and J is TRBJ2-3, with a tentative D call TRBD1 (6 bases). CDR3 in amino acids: CASSPPGAVYTDTQYF. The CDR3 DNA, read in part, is TGTGCCAGCTCACCACCGGGGGCTGTGTACACAGATACG.